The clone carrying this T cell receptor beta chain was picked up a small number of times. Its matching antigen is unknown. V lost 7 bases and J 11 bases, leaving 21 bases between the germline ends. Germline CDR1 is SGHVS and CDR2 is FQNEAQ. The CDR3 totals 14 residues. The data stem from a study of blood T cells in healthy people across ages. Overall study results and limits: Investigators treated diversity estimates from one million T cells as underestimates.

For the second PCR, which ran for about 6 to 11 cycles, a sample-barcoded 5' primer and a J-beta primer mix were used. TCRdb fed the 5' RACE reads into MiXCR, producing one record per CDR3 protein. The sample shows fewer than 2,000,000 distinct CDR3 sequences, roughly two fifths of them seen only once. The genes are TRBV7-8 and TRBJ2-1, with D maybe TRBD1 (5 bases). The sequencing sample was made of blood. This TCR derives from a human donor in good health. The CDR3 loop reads CASTIGASPGKQFF. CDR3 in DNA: TGTGCCAGCACCATAGGGGCCAGCCCCGGTAAGCAGTTCTTC.